Below, 19 T cell receptor beta chains from the same sample are listed, as sequenced in a study of long-term antiretroviral therapy in people with HIV (dated by TCRdb to the early 2020s). The immunoSEQ hsTCRB v3.0 assay was used at survey level resolution to sequence the TRB variable region. This immuneACCESS table, as held by TCRdb, lists in-frame sequences with V and J called but not all clones. Of the missing ones, under half trace to an unresolved V gene in checked studies; the others have no known cause. This sample gives fewer than 20,000 clones in total; roughly 73% of them show up just once. The ten biggest clones cover approximately 7.8% of the sample. Material: unsorted PBMCs, obtained at the start of antiretroviral therapy, before treatment. These receptors were taken from a woman aged 40-49 years with HIV.

The chain uses TRBV6-6 and TRBJ1-2; D might be TRBD1 (5 bases). The V gene lost 8 bases and the J gene lost 3 bases, with 13 bases spanning the gap. The CDR3 extends over 13 amino acids. CDR1 and CDR2 from the germline V gene are MNHNY and SVGAGI (reference sequence). The CDR3 region is CASFSTAYYGYTF. The CDR3 DNA follows: TGTGCCAGCTTCTCGACAGCCTACTATGGCTACACCTTC.

The genes are TRBV5-6 and TRBJ2-3, with 7 bases matching TRBD1. V trimming: 3 bases; J trimming: 2 bases; junction bases outside the gene matches: 3. The germline V gene encodes CDR1 SGHDT and CDR2 YYEEEE. The CDR3 sequence is 14 residues long. DNA of the CDR3: TGTGCCAGCAGCTACGGGACAGTCACAGATACGCAGTATTTT. Its protein product is CASSYGTVTDTQYF.

V gene TRBV7-9 combines with J gene TRBJ2-5, with 11 bases lining up with TRBD2. V gave up 5 bases and J gave up 1 base; unmatched junction bases: 6. CDR3 length: 16 residues. The germline V gene has CDR1 SEHNR and CDR2 FQNEAQ (reference sequence). This chain's CDR3 is CASSPRLAGLQETQYF. DNA for the CDR3: TGTGCCAGCAGCCCCAGACTAGCGGGGCTCCAAGAGACCCAGTACTTC.

The chain combines TRBV7-9 with TRBJ1-2; no clear D. Trimming removed 0 bases from V and 3 bases from J, with 14 bases in between. Germline CDR1 is SEHNR and CDR2 is FQNEAQ (reference sequence). This CDR3 comprises 16 residues. The CDR3 coding sequence is TGTGCCAGCAGCTTAGCCCTCAAGGCGGTGGACTATGGCTACACCTTC. The encoded protein is CASSLALKAVDYGYTF.

V and J are TRBV7-7 and TRBJ2-1, with D perhaps TRBD2 (6 bases). The CDR3 is made up of 13 amino acids. V lost 5 bases and J lost 6, with 11 bases in between. CDR1 is SSHAT, CDR2 FNYEAQ, per germline (reference sequence). The DNA for the CDR3 is TGTGCCAGCAGCGCCGGACTATCCAATGAGCAGTTCTTC. Translating gives CASSAGLSNEQFF.

The rearrangement links TRBV30 to TRBJ2-1; no clear D. The CDR3 length is 13 residues. Germline V gives CDR1 GTSNPN, CDR2 SVGIG (reference sequence). V lost 0 bases and J lost 8, with 11 bases in between. This chain's CDR3 is CAWSVGKADEQFF. Written as DNA, the CDR3 is TGTGCCTGGAGTGTAGGGAAGGCGGATGAGCAGTTCTTC.

This sequence joins TRBV30 and TRBJ2-2; D remains ambiguous. The CDR3 runs to 14 residues. The V gene's germline CDR1 is GTSNPN and CDR2 SVGIG (reference sequence). V lost 0 bases and J lost 4, with 9 bases in between. The CDR3, as DNA: TGTGCCTGGAGTGTCGCCGGAGCCACCGGGGAGCTGTTTTTT. It specifies CAWSVAGATGELFF.

The genes are TRBV11-3 and TRBJ2-3; D unclear. CDR1 is SGHNT and CDR2 is YENEEA in the germline V gene. The CDR3 runs to 15 residues. Trimming removed 1 base from V and 3 bases from J, with 11 bases in between. The CDR3: CASSLAGGWTDTQYF. DNA of the CDR3: TGTGCCAGCAGCTTAGCAGGCGGTTGGACAGATACGCAGTATTTT.

The rearrangement uses TRBV11-2 and TRBJ2-1; D is undetermined. Germline V lookup: CDR1 SGHAT, CDR2 FQNNGV. The CDR3 is 12 residues long. V lost 0 bases, J lost 12 bases, and 9 bases lay in between. The CDR3 loop is CASSLDGRRQFF. Here the CDR3 DNA reads TGTGCCAGCAGCTTAGATGGAAGGCGGCAGTTCTTC.

This clone has just a few counts. This chain connects TRBV11-2 to TRBJ1-6; D is ambiguous. In germline, CDR1 is SGHAT, CDR2 FQNNGV. The CDR3 extends over 14 amino acids. V lost 3 bases, J lost 9 bases, and 12 bases lay in between. The CDR3 reads CASSFSNRGSPLHF. The DNA for the CDR3 is TGTGCCAGCAGCTTCTCAAACCGCGGTTCACCCCTCCACTTT. Using reference TRBV11-2 and TRBJ1-6 for the parts outside the CDR3, the full variable domain is EAGVAQSPRYKIIEKRQSVAFWCNPISGHATLYWYQQILGQGPKLLIQFQNNGVVDDSQLPKDRFSAERLKGVDSTLKIQPAKLEDSAVYLCASSFSNRGSPLHFGNGTRLTVT.

There are a few counts of this clone. The V and J genes are TRBV27 and TRBJ1-2; TRBD1 matches 7 bases. Germline values: CDR1 MNHEY, CDR2 SMNVEV (reference sequence). The CDR3 runs 15 residues. Germline trimming cut 7 bases from V and 2 bases from J; bases unmatched to any gene: 10. The CDR3 DNA reads as TGTGCCAGCAAACTCCAGGGGGACATGAACTATGGCTACACCTTC. Its protein product is CASKLQGDMNYGYTF.

The V call is TRBV19, the J call TRBJ1-1, with 7 positions matching TRBD1. The ends lost 1 base at V and 6 bases at J; junction bases unmatched: 8. The germline V gene encodes CDR1 LNHDA and CDR2 SQIVND (reference sequence). CDR3 length: 15 amino acids. In DNA, the CDR3 is TGTGCCAGTAGTATAGTTCAAAGGGGGCCGCCTGAAGCTTTCTTT. Amino acid sequence: CASSIVQRGPPEAFF.

This rearrangement joins TRBV9 to TRBJ2-5; D is undetermined. This CDR3 comprises 16 residues. V was pared by 4 bases and J by 5 bases, with 21 bases between. Germline V lookup: CDR1 SGDLS, CDR2 YYNGEE. The DNA of the CDR3 is TGTGCCAGCAGCCCAGACCCCCGGAGAGGATCTGAGACCCAGTACTTC. It specifies CASSPDPRRGSETQYF.

This chain links TRBV5-1 with TRBJ2-2; 8 bases line up with TRBD1. CDR3 length equals 17 residues. Germline lookup yields CDR1 SGHRS and CDR2 YFSETQ. The V gene end was trimmed by 4 bases and the J gene end by 0 bases; junction bases not matched to a gene: 8. This CDR3 reads CASSILGTGANTGELFF. In nucleotides, the CDR3 is TGCGCCAGCAGCATCTTGGGGACAGGCGCGAACACCGGGGAGCTGTTTTTT.

The chain recombines TRBV18 with TRBJ1-4, with 10 positions matching TRBD1. V was pared by 3 bases and J by 5 bases, with 0 bases of the junction left unmatched. The CDR3 is 14 amino acids. Germline assignment: CDR1 KGHSH and CDR2 LQKENI. CDR3 bases: TGTGCCAGCTCACCGGGACAGGGGAATGAAAAACTGTTTTTT. Translating it yields CASSPGQGNEKLFF. Full variable domain (outside the CDR3, taken from reference TRBV18 and TRBJ1-4): NAGVMQNPRHLVRRRGQEARLRCSPMKGHSHVYWYRQLPEEGLKFMVYLQKENIIDESGMPKERFSAEFPKEGPSILRIQQVVRGDSAAYFCASSPGQGNEKLFFGSGTQLSVL.

The gene calls are TRBV19 and TRBJ1-2; weak D call: TRBD1 (5 bases). The CDR3 length is 12 residues. Germline CDR1 reads LNHDA; CDR2 reads SQIVND (reference sequence). V lost 9 bases and J lost 2, with 10 bases in between. The CDR3 here is CASSGHNYGYTF. For the CDR3, the DNA is TGTGCCAGCTCCGGACACAACTATGGCTACACCTTC. The full variable domain, rest sourced from reference TRBV19 and TRBJ1-2, is DGGITQSPKYLFRKEGQNVTLSCEQNLNHDAMYWYRQDPGQGLRLIYYSQIVNDFQKGDIAEGYSVSREKKESFPLTVTSAQKNPTAFYLCASSGHNYGYTFGSGTRLTVV.

This clone was detected a few times. The rearrangement links TRBV19 to TRBJ1-2, with D perhaps matching TRBD1 (6 bases). This CDR3 contains 12 residues. V lost 7 bases and J 4 bases, leaving 10 bases between the germline ends. Germline CDR1 and CDR2: LNHDA and SQIVND (reference sequence). The DNA for the CDR3 is TGTGCCAGTACTGGCAGGGGCTATGGCTACACCTTC. Its translation: CASTGRGYGYTF.

The chain joins TRBV7-2 to TRBJ2-6; D is ambiguous. The CDR3 consists of 15 residues. The V gene's germline CDR1 is SGHTA and CDR2 FQGNSA. The V gene lost 5 bases and the J gene lost 0 bases, with 8 bases spanning the gap. Written as DNA, the CDR3 is TGTGCCAGCAGCCCGGACGGCTCTGGGGCCAACGTCCTGACTTTC. Translation: CASSPDGSGANVLTF.

V gene TRBV7-9 combines with J gene TRBJ1-4, with TRBD1 as a possible D gene (6 bases). Trimming took 5 bases from V and 7 from J, leaving 20 bases between them. This CDR3 contains 16 residues. Germline V gene lookup returns CDR1 SEHNR and CDR2 FQNEAQ (reference sequence). The DNA for the CDR3 is TGTGCCAGCAGCCAGGGCCCGGGGGGCGCTGGTGAAAAACTGTTTTTT. It translates to CASSQGPGGAGEKLFF. Filled out from reference TRBV7-9 and TRBJ1-4, the complete variable domain reads DTGVSQNPRHKITKRGQNVTFRCDPISEHNRLYWYRQTLGQGPEFLTYFQNEAQLEKSRLLSDRFSAERPKGSFSTLEIQRTEQGDSAMYLCASSQGPGGAGEKLFFGSGTQLSVL.